The clone carrying this TCR beta chain has just a few counts. TCRdb processed the RT-PCR reads anew with MiXCR; each CDR3 protein has one entry. The sample yields more than 600,000 distinct CDR3 sequences, 13% to 15% seen once. Trimming pared 6 bases from V and 3 bases from J, leaving 14 bases between. CDR1 and CDR2 from the germline V gene are MRHNA and SNTAGT. The CDR3 spans 15 residues. Sequencing used memory CD4+ T cells from blood. The J gene is TRBJ2-2, the V gene TRBV6-4, with a weak D call TRBD1 (6 bases). The sequence derives from a female donor in good health, serving as a healthy control. The CDR3 DNA reads as TGTGCCAGCAGCATAGAAGGGGGTGACACCGGGGAGCTGTTTTTT. Amino acids: CASSIEGGDTGELFF.